This TCR beta chain was profiled in a study of blood T cell repertoires in COVID-19. On the study more broadly: Both acute and convalescent COVID-19 samples were obtained from the United States, Italy and Spain. T cells, B-cell-depleted T cells, or PBMCs provided the cDNA or gDNA that served as material.

Methods used by the authors: Amplification from reference gene primers served as the basis for estimated nucleated cell counts. The assay was immunoSEQ multiplex PCR, and TCRdb's table has in-frame clones only and misses some. That table is the source of V, J and clone size, and D and trimming were worked out from the DNA. The table has some 230,000 clones, more than 65% seen once. V lost 2 bases and J lost 10; bases outside the gene matches: 6. CDR1 is SGDLS, CDR2 YYNGEE, per germline. The CDR3 contains 13 residues. The sequence derives from a woman in her twenties or thirties who had recovered from COVID-19. The chain recombines TRBV9 with TRBJ2-1; TRBD1 matches 7 bases. The sample was peripheral blood. The CDR3 spells CASSVSPDREQFF. CDR3 sequence (DNA): TGTGCCAGCAGCGTCTCCCCGGACAGGGAGCAGTTCTTC.